This is a list of T cell receptor beta chains from one sample in a study of T cell responses to AZD1222 COVID-19 vaccine. TCRdb keeps only in-frame clones here, not all; method: immunoSEQ multiplex PCR. This repertoire shows some 150,000 clones, approximately 94% found once; its top ten account for about 8.6%. The sample in question was peripheral blood, obtained on day 0 of AZD1222 vaccination. Receptor source: an adult in good health. Both conserved end residues are part of each CDR3. Each record gives: V gene, clone size, D gene, J gene, CDR3 protein, CDR3 DNA. The D gene is left open where the match is weak. Some rows have no size entry. The others give once, few or many, or a class for an expanded clone.

V gene: TRBV5-5
clone size: .
D gene: .
J gene: TRBJ1-5
CDR3 protein: CASSLLDQPQHF
CDR3 DNA: TGTGCCAGCAGCTTGTTGGATCAGCCCCAGCATTTT

V gene: TRBV6-5
clone size: .
D gene: .
J gene: TRBJ1-1
CDR3 protein: CASSYVGQNTEAFF
CDR3 DNA: TGTGCCAGCAGTTACGTCGGCCAGAACACTGAAGCTTTCTTT

V gene: TRBV18
clone size: .
D gene: .
J gene: TRBJ1-2
CDR3 protein: CASSPPRLIHGDGYTF
CDR3 DNA: TGTGCCAGCTCACCACCAAGGCTGATACACGGGGATGGCTACACCTTC

V gene: TRBV5-6
clone size: .
D gene: .
J gene: TRBJ1-5
CDR3 protein: CASSLGPVSLSNQPQHF
CDR3 DNA: TGTGCCAGCAGCCTCGGGCCAGTTTCCTTAAGCAATCAGCCCCAGCATTTT

V gene: TRBV19
clone size: .
D gene: TRBD1
J gene: TRBJ1-1
CDR3 protein: CASSVGTGMNTEAFF
CDR3 DNA: TGTGCCAGTAGTGTGGGGACAGGCATGAACACTGAAGCTTTCTTT

V gene: TRBV19
clone size: .
D gene: TRBD1
J gene: TRBJ1-1
CDR3 protein: CASSARQGTEAFF
CDR3 DNA: TGTGCCAGTAGTGCGAGACAGGGAACTGAAGCTTTCTTT

V gene: TRBV19
clone size: .
D gene: .
J gene: TRBJ1-2
CDR3 protein: CASSGGRQDGYTF
CDR3 DNA: TGTGCCAGTAGCGGGGGGCGCCAGGATGGCTACACCTTC

V gene: TRBV6-5
clone size: .
D gene: TRBD1
J gene: TRBJ1-5
CDR3 protein: CASSTTGARNQPQHF
CDR3 DNA: TGTGCCAGCAGTACAACAGGGGCCAGGAATCAGCCCCAGCATTTT

V gene: TRBV28
clone size: many
D gene: TRBD2
J gene: TRBJ2-2
CDR3 protein: CASTLAGDHTGELFF
CDR3 DNA: TGTGCCAGCACTCTAGCGGGGGACCACACCGGGGAGCTGTTTTTT

V gene: TRBV29-1
clone size: .
D gene: .
J gene: TRBJ2-3
CDR3 protein: CSVEPLGATQYF
CDR3 DNA: TGCAGCGTTGAACCCCTAGGTGCTACGCAGTATTTT

V gene: TRBV30
clone size: .
D gene: .
J gene: TRBJ1-1
CDR3 protein: CACKIRGRVEAFF
CDR3 DNA: TGTGCCTGCAAAATTAGAGGGCGGGTTGAAGCTTTCTTT

V gene: TRBV18
clone size: .
D gene: .
J gene: TRBJ1-2
CDR3 protein: CASSPFEDYYGYTF
CDR3 DNA: TGTGCCAGCTCACCATTTGAAGACTACTATGGCTACACCTTC

V gene: TRBV7-9
clone size: .
D gene: .
J gene: TRBJ1-6
CDR3 protein: CASSPRGQFPSSYNSPLHF
CDR3 DNA: TGTGCCAGCAGCCCCAGAGGACAGTTTCCGAGCTCCTATAATTCACCCCTCCACTTT

V gene: TRBV28
clone size: .
D gene: .
J gene: TRBJ2-1
CDR3 protein: CASSSLISRGQFF
CDR3 DNA: TGTGCCAGCAGTTCCCTCATATCTAGAGGGCAGTTCTTC

V gene: TRBV2
clone size: .
D gene: TRBD1
J gene: TRBJ1-2
CDR3 protein: CASRGQGVGGYTF
CDR3 DNA: TGTGCCAGCAGGGGACAGGGGGTCGGTGGCTACACCTTC

V gene: TRBV19
clone size: .
D gene: TRBD1
J gene: TRBJ2-3
CDR3 protein: CASSTRQGVYDTQYF
CDR3 DNA: TGTGCCAGTAGTACGCGGCAGGGGGTGTACGATACGCAGTATTTT

V gene: TRBV6-5
clone size: .
D gene: .
J gene: TRBJ2-5
CDR3 protein: CASTHPGQKTQYF
CDR3 DNA: TGTGCCAGCACTCATCCCGGACAGAAGACCCAGTACTTC

V gene: TRBV5-1
clone size: .
D gene: TRBD1
J gene: TRBJ1-5
CDR3 protein: CASSIGQGPGQPQHF
CDR3 DNA: TGCGCCAGCAGCATCGGACAGGGGCCAGGGCAGCCCCAGCATTTT

V gene: TRBV18
clone size: .
D gene: .
J gene: TRBJ1-3
CDR3 protein: CASSPQEFSSSGNTIYF
CDR3 DNA: TGTGCCAGCTCACCACAAGAGTTTAGCAGCTCTGGAAACACCATATATTTT

V gene: TRBV6-5
clone size: once
D gene: TRBD1
J gene: TRBJ1-4
CDR3 protein: CASSYGNRGGNEKLFF
CDR3 DNA: TGTGCCAGCAGTTACGGCAACAGGGGGGGTAATGAAAAACTGTTTTTT